The entry that follows covers one T cell receptor beta chain sequence. What it recognizes is unknown. Method: immunoSEQ multiplex PCR; TCRdb's copy keeps in-frame clones and lacks some. The top ten hold more than 5% of the sample, which has around 65,000 clones, 88% seen once. The CDR3 sequence is 17 residues long. Germline CDR1 and CDR2: LNHDA and SQIVND (reference sequence). The ends lost 6 bases at V and 0 bases at J; junction bases unmatched: 4. These data are taken from a study of OX40 agonist ivuxolimab in advanced cancers. Study outcomes and limitations: Within 6 weeks, CD4+ and CD8+ blood T cells expanded clonally at 0.1 to 3.0 mg/kg. The average count of expanded clones was higher among CD8+ T cells than among CD4+.

The gene calls are TRBV19 and TRBJ2-2, with 13 bases identical to TRBD2. This sequence was found in an adult with an advanced solid tumor such as melanoma, head and neck, liver or kidney cancer. The sample was CD4+ or CD8+ T cells sorted from blood, taken in a trial of the OX40 agonist ivuxolimab. CDR3 protein: CASREGLAGTNTGELFF. For the CDR3, the DNA is TGTGCCAGTAGAGAGGGACTAGCGGGAACGAACACCGGGGAGCTGTTTTTT.